Following are 5 T cell receptor beta chains from one sample sequenced in a study of blood T cell repertoires in COVID-19. Only in-frame clones appear in the TCRdb table, and some are missing; sequencing was by immunoSEQ multiplex PCR. The repertoire holds around 230,000 clones, with roughly 88% as singletons. Sequencing used peripheral blood. The receptors here all came from a man aged 35 to 55 with acute or convalescent COVID-19.

This clone was counted a few times. The V gene is TRBV5-4, the J gene TRBJ1-2, with TRBD1 identical over 7 bases. Unmatched junction bases numbered 11, after V lost 3 bases and J lost 3 bases. This CDR3 spans 16 amino acids. Germline V gene data show CDR1 as SGHNT and CDR2 as YYREEE (reference sequence). CDR3 nucleotides: TGTGCCAGCAGCTCGTTGACCGGGACAGACTACTATGGCTACACCTTC. The encoded protein is CASSSLTGTDYYGYTF. The full variable domain, in which reference TRBV5-4 and TRBJ1-2 provide the parts outside the CDR3, is ETGVTQSPTHLIKTRGQQVTLRCSSQSGHNTVSWYQQALGQGPQFIFQYYREEENGRGNFPPRFSGLQFPNYSSELNVNALELDDSALYLCASSSLTGTDYYGYTFGSGTRLTVV.

This clone was counted once. V gene TRBV5-1 combines with J gene TRBJ1-2; 8 bases map to TRBD1. Germline-derived CDR1 and CDR2 are SGHRS and YFSETQ. V lost 5 bases, J lost 4 bases, and 4 bases stayed unmatched. CDR3 length: 13 amino acids. This CDR3 is CASRSGTGYGYTF. The CDR3 coding sequence is TGCGCCAGCAGGTCCGGGACAGGCTATGGCTACACCTTC.

This chain links TRBV13 with TRBJ1-2; D unclear. The germline gives CDR1 PRHDT, CDR2 FYEKMQ (reference sequence). V was pared by 2 bases and J by 4 bases, with 11 bases between. This CDR3 contains 14 residues. DNA for the CDR3: TGTGCCAGCAGCTTACAGACCGCGGGCTATGGCTACACCTTC. Its translation: CASSLQTAGYGYTF.

This clone was recorded a few times. J is TRBJ1-4 and V is TRBV4-2; TRBD1 matches at 7 bases. The V gene's germline CDR1 is LGHNA and CDR2 YNFKEQ. This CDR3 comprises 16 residues. Trimming took 1 base from V and 3 from J; bases not matched to a gene: 5. CDR3 DNA: TGTGCCAGCAGCCAAGGCCCAGGGGGGTCTAATGAAAAACTGTTTTTT. Translation gives CASSQGPGGSNEKLFF.

This chain links TRBV10-1 with TRBJ2-1; D possibly corresponds to TRBD2 (7 bases). Germline lookup yields CDR1 WNHNN and CDR2 SYGVQD (reference sequence). The CDR3 is 18 amino acids. V shed 2 bases and J shed 2 bases, with 19 bases lying between them. CDR3 coding DNA: TGCGCCAGCAGTGAGATGGTGGGAGGGGGGAGACCCTACAATGAGCAGTTCTTC. As protein: CASSEMVGGGRPYNEQFF.